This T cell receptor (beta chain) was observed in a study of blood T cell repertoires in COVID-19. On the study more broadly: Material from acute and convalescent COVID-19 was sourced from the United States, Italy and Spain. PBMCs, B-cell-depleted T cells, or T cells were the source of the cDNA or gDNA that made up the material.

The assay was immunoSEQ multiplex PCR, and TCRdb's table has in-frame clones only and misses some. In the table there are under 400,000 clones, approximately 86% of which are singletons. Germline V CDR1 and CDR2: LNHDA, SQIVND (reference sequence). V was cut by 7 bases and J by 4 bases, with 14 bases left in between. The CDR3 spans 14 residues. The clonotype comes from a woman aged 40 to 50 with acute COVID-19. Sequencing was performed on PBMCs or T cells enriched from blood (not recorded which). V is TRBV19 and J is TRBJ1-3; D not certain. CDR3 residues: CASKWEDGGNTIYF. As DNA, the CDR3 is TGTGCCAGTAAATGGGAGGACGGAGGAAACACCATATATTTT.